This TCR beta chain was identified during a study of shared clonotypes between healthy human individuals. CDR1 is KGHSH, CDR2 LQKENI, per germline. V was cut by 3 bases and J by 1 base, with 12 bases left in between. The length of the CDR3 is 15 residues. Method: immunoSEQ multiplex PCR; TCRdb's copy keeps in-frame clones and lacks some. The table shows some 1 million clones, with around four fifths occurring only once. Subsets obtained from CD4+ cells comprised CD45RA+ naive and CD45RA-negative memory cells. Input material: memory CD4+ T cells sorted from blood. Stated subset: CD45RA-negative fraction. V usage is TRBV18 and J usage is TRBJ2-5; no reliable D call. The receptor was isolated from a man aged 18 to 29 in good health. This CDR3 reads CASSPPGRSQETQYF. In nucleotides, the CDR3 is TGTGCCAGCTCACCTCCTGGACGGTCCCAAGAGACCCAGTACTTC.